This TCR beta chain was recorded in a study of spatial heterogeneity in lung cancer. Study-level background: In the raw reads, each unique TCR and UMI combination was present more than ten times on average. General observations from the study: In blood, ubiquitous expanded tumor TCRs appeared more at resection than follow-up.

In TCRdb, the 5' RACE reads were re-called with MiXCR into one record per CDR3 protein. The sample yields about 85,000 distinct CDR3 sequences, 15% to 25% seen once. With respect to this clonotype: The antigen is unknown.

J was trimmed by 4 bases and V by 6 bases; bases with no gene match: 6. This CDR3 is 14 amino acids long. Per germline, CDR1 MDHEN and CDR2 SYDVKM. The time point here: sample taken at primary tumor resection. Unsorted tumor, nontumor lung tissue or cryopreserved PBMC supplied the whole RNA. This specimen consisted of PBMCs, obtained at surgery. This chain connects TRBV28 to TRBJ1-2; TRBD1 matches at 9 bases. This receptor was taken from a male donor with early-stage non-small cell lung cancer. CDR3 nucleotide sequence: TGTGCCAGCAGCCCGGACAGGGGTGCCTATGGCTACACCTTC. Translating it yields CASSPDRGAYGYTF.